The 30 T cell receptor beta chains reported below all come from one sample, sequenced in a study of regulatory T cells in long-lasting Graves disease. Time point given: newly diagnosed GD, antithyroid drugs for less than 3 months. Following extraction of RNA from PBMCs, that RNA was used to make the TCR library. Building the TCR beta libraries relied on iRepertoire HTBI primers, and CDR3 regions underwent Arm-PCR. TCRdb fed the multiplex PCR reads into MiXCR, producing one record per CDR3 protein. Here the sample spans 350,000 to 550,000 distinct CDR3 sequences, roughly 15% being singletons. A further study also used this sample, focusing on T cells in Graves' hyperthyroidism and ophthalmopathy.

The sample in question was peripheral blood mononuclear cells (PBMCs), obtained at new diagnosis, from a patient treated with antithyroid drugs. The receptors were gathered from a woman aged 18-30 years with Graves disease.

This clonotype came up many times. The chain carries TRBV2 and TRBJ2-3; TRBD1 aligns across 11 bases. CDR1 is SNHLY and CDR2 is FYNNEI in the germline V gene. After removal of 8 bases from V and 7 bases from J, the junction contained 11 bases not matched to a gene. This CDR3 comprises 15 residues. CDR3 sequence reads: CASGQGARERYTQYF. DNA for the CDR3: TGTGCCAGCGGACAGGGGGCGCGGGAACGGTATACGCAGTATTTT.

This clonotype was found many times. One junction end does not reproduce the germline sequence, and a read error may be involved. This chain connects TRBV5-1 to TRBJ1-1; D is ambiguous. This CDR3 comprises 14 residues. CDR1 and CDR2 from the germline V gene are SGHRS and YFSETQ. Written as DNA, the CDR3 is TGTGCCAGCAGTTTATCCGGATTGAACACTGAAGCTTTCTTT. Translating gives CASSLSGLNTEAFF.

This clonotype was recorded at least ten times. This chain connects TRBV27 to TRBJ2-5; TRBD2 might be the D (5 bases). The J call may be faulty, since TRBJ2-1 better matches the DNA end. The V gene's germline CDR1 is MNHEY and CDR2 SMNVEV (reference sequence). The CDR3 loop spans 14 amino acids. The CDR3 spells CASRAAGGYNEQFF. The CDR3 DNA follows: TGTGCCAGCCGAGCGGCGGGCGGTTACAATGAGCAGTTCTTC.

Many counts were recorded for this clonotype. This sequence joins TRBV4-1 and TRBJ2-1; possible D gene TRBD1, 5 bases. The CDR3 is made up of 13 amino acids. The V and J ends lost 0 bases and 10 bases respectively, with 10 bases between them. Germline V lookup: CDR1 MGHRA, CDR2 YSYEKL. The CDR3 region is CASSQDRGWEQFF. The CDR3 nucleotides read TGCGCCAGCAGCCAAGATAGGGGTTGGGAGCAGTTCTTC.

This clonotype was found many times. The chain recombines TRBV5-1 with TRBJ2-7, with 7 bases that match TRBD1. There are 15 residues in the CDR3. V lost 4 bases to trimming and J lost 3 bases; unmatched junction nucleotides: 10. CDR1 is SGHRS and CDR2 is YFSETQ in the germline V gene. The CDR3 reads CASSPWVAGGYEQYF. The CDR3 DNA sequence: TGCGCCAGCAGCCCCTGGGTGGCAGGGGGCTACGAGCAGTACTTC. Drawing the rest from reference TRBV5-1 and TRBJ2-7, the complete variable domain is KAGVTQTPRYLIKTRGQQVTLSCSPISGHRSVSWYQQTPGQGLQFLFEYFSETQRNKGNFPGRFSGRQFSNSRSEMNVSTLELGDSALYLCASSPWVAGGYEQYFGPGTRLTVT.

This clonotype has a handful of counts. The chain couples TRBV15 to TRBJ2-5; D is unclear. Germline CDR1 and CDR2: LNHNV and YYDKDF (reference sequence). Trimming took off 8 bases at V and 2 bases at J, with 15 bases between the two ends. The CDR3 totals 14 residues. CDR3: CATSRSHPQETQYF. The CDR3 nucleotides read TGTGCCACCTCACGATCCCACCCTCAAGAGACCCAGTACTTC.

This clonotype was detected ten times or more. This rearrangement joins TRBV11-2 to TRBJ2-3; TRBD2 aligns across 9 bases. Germline CDR1 and CDR2: SGHAT and FQNNGV. This CDR3 has 18 residues. J was trimmed by 0 bases and V by 1 base; bases with no gene match: 8. CDR3 residues: CASSLGLAGHFSTDTQYF. CDR3 nucleotides: TGTGCCAGCAGCTTAGGGCTAGCGGGACATTTTAGCACAGATACGCAGTATTTT. Full variable domain (remainder filled in from reference TRBV11-2 and TRBJ2-3): EAGVAQSPRYKIIEKRQSVAFWCNPISGHATLYWYQQILGQGPKLLIQFQNNGVVDDSQLPKDRFSAERLKGVDSTLKIQPAKLEDSAVYLCASSLGLAGHFSTDTQYFGPGTRLTVL.

The CDR3 DNA follows: TGTGCCAACAGAGCCCCGGGACAGGGTAACAATGAGCAGTTCTTC. Protein product: CANRAPGQGNNEQFF. This chain connects TRBV3-1 to TRBJ2-1; 9 nucleotides agree with TRBD1. V gave up 10 bases and J gave up 5 bases; unmatched junction bases: 12. The CDR3 runs to 15 residues. Germline V gives CDR1 LGHDT, CDR2 YNNKEL (reference sequence).

This clonotype was observed many times. V and J are TRBV20-1 and TRBJ1-5, with 9 bases aligning to TRBD1. The ends lost 5 bases at V and 3 bases at J; junction bases unmatched: 5. The CDR3 covers 14 residues. CDR1 and CDR2 from the germline V gene are DFQATT and SNEGSKA (reference sequence). CDR3: CSAGGTGYNQPQHF. DNA of the CDR3: TGCAGTGCTGGTGGGACAGGGTACAATCAGCCCCAGCATTTT.

This clonotype occurred a few times. The rearrangement uses TRBV7-6 and TRBJ2-2; possibly TRBD1 for D (5 bases). Deletions cut 3 bases from V and 2 bases from J, with 10 bases between. The CDR3 loop spans 15 amino acids. Looked up from germline, CDR1 is SGHVS and CDR2 is FNYEAQ. The CDR3 region is CASSLYDRNTGELFF. CDR3 bases: TGTGCCAGCAGCTTGTATGACAGAAACACCGGGGAGCTGTTTTTT.

V gene TRBV10-3 combines with J gene TRBJ1-2, with D unresolved. Germline V gene data show CDR1 as ENHRY and CDR2 as SYGVKD. Trimming took off 4 bases at V and 6 bases at J, with 9 bases between the two ends. The CDR3 extends over 12 amino acids. CDR3 sequence reads: CAISGFGDGYTF. The CDR3 bases are TGTGCCATCAGTGGGTTTGGTGATGGCTACACCTTC.

As to this clonotype: This likely came from a read error, as a far larger clone is one base away. The chain combines TRBV20-1 with TRBJ2-1; D not certain. In germline, CDR1 is DFQATT, CDR2 SNEGSKA (reference sequence). The CDR3 totals 15 residues. The germline V and J ends were trimmed by 2 bases and 10 bases, with 21 bases remaining between them. Here the CDR3 reads CSARKTEPPTYEQFF. DNA of the CDR3: TGCAGTGCTAGAAAGACGGAGCCACCAACCTACGAGCAGTTCTTC.

This clonotype was recorded a few times. The chain recombines TRBV2 with TRBJ2-1, with TRBD2 matching over 9 bases. Germline lookup yields CDR1 SNHLY and CDR2 FYNNEI. Unmatched junction bases numbered 10, after V lost 6 bases and J lost 7 bases. The CDR3 length is 15 residues. DNA of the CDR3: TGTGCCAGCAGCGCTCCGGGACTAGCCGCTAATGAGCAGTTCTTC. It translates to CASSAPGLAANEQFF.

In its sample, this clonotype was seen a few times. This rearrangement joins TRBV4-1 to TRBJ1-5; 8 positions agree with TRBD1. J was trimmed by 6 bases and V by 1 base; bases with no gene match: 5. CDR3 size: 15 residues. Germline V CDR1 and CDR2: MGHRA, YSYEKL. The CDR3 DNA follows: TGCGCCAGCAGCCAAGGACAGGGGAGGGGTCAGCCCCAGCATTTT. Translation gives CASSQGQGRGQPQHF.

The chain couples TRBV6-5 to TRBJ2-3, with no clear D. Trimming pared 1 base from V and 0 bases from J, leaving 23 bases between. Germline V gene data show CDR1 as MNHEY and CDR2 as SVGAGI. The CDR3 is 20 amino acids. The CDR3 DNA reads as TGTGCCAGCAGTTACTGGGCGTACGGGCGCTTCCAATCTAGCACAGATACGCAGTATTTT. It specifies CASSYWAYGRFQSSTDTQYF.

A few counts support this clonotype. V is TRBV7-3 and J is TRBJ2-1, with D unclear. The CDR3 runs 12 residues. Germline V gene lookup returns CDR1 SGHTA and CDR2 FQGTGA. Trimming removed 1 base from V and 6 bases from J, with 4 bases in between. As DNA, the CDR3 is TGTGCCAGCAGCTTAATTCCCAATGAGCAGTTCTTC. Translation: CASSLIPNEQFF.

V is TRBV7-2 and J is TRBJ2-3; 15 positions agree with TRBD2. The CDR3 length is 16 residues. Germline V gene lookup returns CDR1 SGHTA and CDR2 FQGNSA. The junction had 6 bases not matched to a gene; V was cut back by 5 bases and J by 6 bases. The CDR3 sequence: CASSRTSGRAPDTQYF. In nucleotides, the CDR3 is TGTGCCAGCAGCCGGACTAGCGGGAGGGCCCCGGATACGCAGTATTTT.

This clonotype was counted ten times or more. The chain uses TRBV6-1 and TRBJ1-1; TRBD1 matches at 7 bases. Germline V gene lookup returns CDR1 MNHNS and CDR2 SASEGT. V shed 6 bases, J shed 0 bases, and the junction held 7 bases outside the gene matches. This CDR3 region has 15 residues. The CDR3 loop reads CASRRDRHMNTEAFF. DNA for the CDR3: TGTGCCAGCAGAAGGGACAGACACATGAACACTGAAGCTTTCTTT.

This clonotype has just a few counts. This chain connects TRBV2 to TRBJ1-5; the match to TRBD1 covers 8 bases. The V segment lost 8 bases and the J segment 7 bases; nucleotides outside the gene matches: 7. Looked up from germline, CDR1 is SNHLY and CDR2 is FYNNEI. The CDR3 is 13 residues long. This CDR3 is CASLGQERQPQHF. The CDR3 coding sequence is TGTGCCAGCTTGGGACAGGAAAGGCAGCCCCAGCATTTT.

The chain uses TRBV12-3 or TRBV12-4 and TRBJ1-3, with 7 nucleotides matching TRBD1. The CDR3 totals 17 residues. The trim removed 6 bases at V and 0 bases at J, leaving 11 bases unmatched. The CDR3 DNA reads as TGTGCCAGCAGGGCACCGGGACAGCGAAACTCTGGAAACACCATATATTTT. Protein: CASRAPGQRNSGNTIYF.

This chain uses TRBV10-3 with TRBJ1-1; D is unclear. CDR3 size: 11 residues. V was shortened by 3 bases and J by 7 bases, with 6 bases between the two germline ends. The germline V gene encodes CDR1 ENHRY and CDR2 SYGVKD. The CDR3 reads CAISEQFEAFF. CDR3 DNA sequence: TGTGCCATCAGTGAACAGTTTGAAGCTTTCTTT.

The table lists this clonotype with many counts. V usage is TRBV7-2 and J usage is TRBJ2-1, with 14 bases that match TRBD2. Looked up from germline, CDR1 is SGHTA and CDR2 is FQGNSA. The V gene end was trimmed by 0 bases and the J gene end by 6 bases; junction bases not matched to a gene: 7. This CDR3 has 18 residues. Written as DNA, the CDR3 is TGTGCCAGCAGCTTAGCTAGGGGACTAGCGGGAGTAAGCAATGAGCAGTTCTTC. This encodes CASSLARGLAGVSNEQFF.

The genes are TRBV20-1 and TRBJ2-2; 11 bases align to TRBD2. Germline V CDR1 and CDR2: DFQATT, SNEGSKA (reference sequence). J gave up 4 bases and V 3 bases, and 4 bases lay outside the gene matches. The CDR3 contains 15 residues. This CDR3 reads CSASQLAGVTGELFF. CDR3 nucleotide sequence: TGCAGTGCTAGCCAACTAGCGGGAGTCACCGGGGAGCTGTTTTTT.

This sequence joins TRBV7-9 and TRBJ1-4; weak D call: TRBD1 (6 bases). CDR3 length: 15 amino acids. CDR1 is SEHNR and CDR2 is FQNEAQ in the germline V gene (reference sequence). V was trimmed by 2 bases and J by 6 bases, leaving 13 bases between them. CDR3: CASSLIRGHDEKLFF. The CDR3 bases are TGTGCCAGCAGCTTAATCCGGGGGCACGATGAAAAACTGTTTTTT.

At least ten counts were recorded for this clonotype. The gene calls are TRBV12-3 or TRBV12-4 and TRBJ1-6; 12 bases align to TRBD1. With 5 bases clipped from V and 10 bases from J, the junction kept 6 bases outside the gene matches. The CDR3 is 15 residues long. The CDR3 nucleotides are TGTGCCAGCAGTCTGGGGACAGGGGGCGGGTCACCCCTCCACTTT. Its protein product is CASSLGTGGGSPLHF.

Many counts were recorded for this clonotype. J is TRBJ2-3 and V is TRBV28; 12 bases are a match to TRBD2. The germline V gene encodes CDR1 MDHEN and CDR2 SYDVKM. J gave up 3 bases and V 8 bases, and 6 bases lay outside the gene matches. The CDR3 length is 15 residues. CDR3 protein: CASATSGSWTDTQYF. In DNA, the CDR3 is TGTGCCAGCGCGACTAGCGGGAGTTGGACAGATACGCAGTATTTT.

A few counts support this clonotype. The V gene is TRBV7-9, the J gene TRBJ2-7, with TRBD2 matching 7 bases. Germline-derived CDR1 and CDR2 are SEHNR and FQNEAQ (reference sequence). The junction had 9 bases not matched to a gene; V was cut back by 8 bases and J by 5 bases. This CDR3 has 13 amino acids. CDR3 in DNA: TGTGCCAGCGGGGGAGCGGGATTGAACGAGCAGTACTTC. This translates into CASGGAGLNEQYF.

This chain's CDR3 is CASSVGSGGTLQTQYF. The CDR3 DNA reads as TGTGCCAGCAGCGTAGGTAGCGGGGGGACCCTCCAGACCCAGTACTTC. J is TRBJ2-5 and V is TRBV9, with TRBD2 matching over 10 bases. Losses at the gene ends were 0 bases for V and 6 bases for J; bases not matched to a gene: 8. Germline assignment: CDR1 SGDLS and CDR2 YYNGEE. The CDR3 has 16 amino acids.

This clonotype was found many times. The genes are TRBV5-1 and TRBJ1-2, with D perhaps matching TRBD1 (5 bases). Germline V CDR1 and CDR2: SGHRS, YFSETQ. The CDR3 consists of 15 residues. Trimming took 4 bases from V and 3 from J, leaving 16 bases between them. The CDR3 reads CASSVGTKLDYGYTF. As DNA, the CDR3 is TGCGCCAGCAGCGTAGGGACGAAATTAGACTATGGCTACACCTTC.

This chain connects TRBV20-1 to TRBJ1-2; 10 positions match TRBD1. CDR1 is DFQATT and CDR2 is SNEGSKA in the germline V gene (reference sequence). The length of the CDR3 is 15 residues. Trimming at V came to 0 bases and at J to 6 bases, leaving 7 bases not matched to a gene. CDR3 in DNA: TGCAGTGCTAGAGATTGGACAGGGGGTCGGGATGGCTACACCTTC. Translation: CSARDWTGGRDGYTF.